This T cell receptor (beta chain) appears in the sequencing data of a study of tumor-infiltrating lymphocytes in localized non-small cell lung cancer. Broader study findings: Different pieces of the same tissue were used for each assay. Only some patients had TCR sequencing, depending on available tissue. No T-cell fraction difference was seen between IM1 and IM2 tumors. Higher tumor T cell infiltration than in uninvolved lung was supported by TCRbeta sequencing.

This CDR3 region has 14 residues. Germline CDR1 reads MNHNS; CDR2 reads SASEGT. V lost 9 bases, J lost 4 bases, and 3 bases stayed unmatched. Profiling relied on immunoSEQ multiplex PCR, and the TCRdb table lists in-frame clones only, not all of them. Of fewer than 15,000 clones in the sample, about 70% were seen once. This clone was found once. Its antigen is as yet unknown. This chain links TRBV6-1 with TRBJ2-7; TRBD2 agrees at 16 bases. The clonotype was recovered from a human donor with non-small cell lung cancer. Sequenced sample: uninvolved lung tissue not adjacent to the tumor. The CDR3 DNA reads TGTGCCAGTAAGGGACTAGCGGGAGGGTACGAGCAGTACTTC. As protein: CASKGLAGGYEQYF.